Following are 18 T cell receptor beta chains from one sample sequenced in a study of T cell repertoires in aging, cancer and after chemotherapy. TRB rearrangements spanning V, D and J were amplified using mixed TRB-A/B primers. One entry per CDR3 protein results from TCRdb running MiXCR on the multiplex PCR reads. The data contain some 10,000 distinct CDR3 sequences, 33% of them singletons. TCR beta rearrangements were amplified from peripheral blood genomic DNA. Sequenced input: blood. All receptors come from a human donor in good health.

The rearrangement uses TRBV6-5 and TRBJ1-1, with D perhaps TRBD1 (5 bases). Trimming stripped 6 bases from V and 5 bases from J, with 19 bases between. The CDR3 extends over 15 amino acids. CDR1 and CDR2 (germline): MNHEY, SVGAGI. CDR3 sequence reads: CASSRGTLLGTEAFF. The CDR3 region has the DNA TGTGCCAGCAGCCGGGGGACCCTTCTGGGGACTGAAGCTTTCTTT.

This clonotype was found a few times. The chain is built from TRBV6-2 or TRBV6-3 and TRBJ2-1; 8 bases align to TRBD2. This CDR3 has 15 residues. V shed 5 bases and J 6 bases; nucleotides not matched to a gene: 9. From germline, CDR1 is MNHEY and CDR2 SVGEGT. DNA for the CDR3: TGTGCCAGCAGTGTCGGCAGCGGGGGTGGCAATGAGCAGTTCTTC. It yields the protein CASSVGSGGGNEQFF.

The chain carries TRBV7-9 and TRBJ1-1; no reliable D call. There are 13 residues in the CDR3. The V end was cut by 4 bases, the J end by 3 bases, with 9 bases between. Germline CDR1 and CDR2: SEHNR and FQNEAQ (reference sequence). For the CDR3, the DNA is TGTGCCAGCAGCTACGGTGAGGACACTGAAGCTTTCTTT. Amino acid sequence: CASSYGEDTEAFF.

The CDR3 is CASSIEEGVYTEAFF. The CDR3 DNA is TGTGCCAGTAGTATAGAAGAGGGGGTGTACACTGAAGCTTTCTTT. The chain links TRBV19 to TRBJ1-1; TRBD1 might be the D (6 bases). Germline V gives CDR1 LNHDA, CDR2 SQIVND (reference sequence). There are 15 residues in the CDR3. Trimming took 0 bases from V and 3 from J, leaving 11 bases between them.

This chain links TRBV15 with TRBJ2-3, with 13 bases aligning to TRBD2. V lost 0 bases and J lost 7; bases outside the gene matches: 13. Germline V gene lookup returns CDR1 LNHNV and CDR2 YYDKDF (reference sequence). The CDR3 runs 19 residues. The CDR3 region is CATSRDVRTGLAGANTQYF. DNA of the CDR3: TGTGCCACCAGCAGAGATGTGAGGACTGGACTAGCGGGAGCTAATACGCAGTATTTT.

Relative to its sample, this clonotype is medium-sized. The V gene is TRBV29-1, the J gene TRBJ1-2, with D possibly being TRBD1 (5 bases). The CDR3 runs to 11 residues. Between the trimmed V and J ends, which lost 8 bases and 4 bases, there was a span of 11 bases. Germline CDR1 reads SQVTM; CDR2 reads ANQGSEA. CDR3 sequence: CSHRQIYGYTF. CDR3 coding DNA: TGCAGCCACAGACAGATCTATGGCTACACCTTC.

In this sample, this clonotype turned up a few times. This chain uses TRBV5-6 with TRBJ2-2, with D perhaps given as TRBD1 or TRBD2 (6 bases each). Deletions cut 1 base from V and 7 bases from J, with 11 bases between. Germline V lookup: CDR1 SGHDT, CDR2 YYEEEE. This CDR3 is built from 14 residues. Here the CDR3 DNA reads TGTGCCAGCAGCTTGTACGGGGGCGGCGGGGAGCTGTTTTTT. This sequence encodes CASSLYGGGGELFF.

This chain joins TRBV11-3 and TRBJ1-2; TRBD1 matches 11 bases. V gave up 0 bases and J gave up 3 bases; unmatched junction bases: 3. The germline gives CDR1 SGHNT, CDR2 YENEEA. The CDR3 has 16 amino acids. CDR3 loop: CASSLERTGGDYGYTF. CDR3 nucleotides: TGTGCCAGCAGCTTAGAGAGGACAGGGGGCGACTATGGCTACACCTTC.

This clonotype was seen more than once but under ten times. The chain is built from TRBV19 and TRBJ1-1; D perhaps matches TRBD1 (6 bases). Germline CDR1 LNHDA, CDR2 SQIVND (reference sequence). The germline V and J ends were trimmed by 8 bases and 0 bases, with 16 bases remaining between them. This CDR3 is 15 amino acids long. CDR3 DNA: TGTGCCAGTCGCAGGGGTATTAGCTTGAACACTGAAGCTTTCTTT. It encodes CASRRGISLNTEAFF. The whole variable domain, remainder taken from reference TRBV19 and TRBJ1-1, is DGGITQSPKYLFRKEGQNVTLSCEQNLNHDAMYWYRQDPGQGLRLIYYSQIVNDFQKGDIAEGYSVSREKKESFPLTVTSAQKNPTAFYLCASRRGISLNTEAFFGQGTRLTVV.

This clonotype came up a few times. This chain joins TRBV10-3 and TRBJ2-7, with TRBD1 matching over 8 bases. V shed 7 bases, J shed 5 bases, and the junction held 13 bases outside the gene matches. Germline V gene sequence: CDR1 ENHRY, CDR2 SYGVKD. The CDR3 is 15 residues long. Here the CDR3 DNA reads TGTGCCATCAAGGAAACAGGGGGTAAAGGGAACGAGCAGTACTTC. It specifies CAIKETGGKGNEQYF.

The chain is built from TRBV5-4 and TRBJ2-1; 9 bases map to TRBD2. V was clipped by 2 bases and J by 9 bases; unmatched bases: 6. The CDR3 consists of 14 residues. The germline gives CDR1 SGHNT, CDR2 YYREEE (reference sequence). The CDR3 nucleotides are TGTGCCAGCAGCTTTAGCGGGAGTAAGGGTGAGCAGTTCTTC. This codes for CASSFSGSKGEQFF.

The rearrangement joins TRBV19 to TRBJ1-1; D ambiguous. Trimming removed 1 base from V and 1 base from J, with 10 bases in between. CDR3 size: 15 residues. The germline V gene has CDR1 LNHDA and CDR2 SQIVND (reference sequence). CDR3 sequence: CASSIGGNRNTEAFF. DNA for the CDR3: TGTGCCAGTAGTATAGGAGGCAACAGGAACACTGAAGCTTTCTTT. Based on the CDR3 plus reference TRBV19 and TRBJ1-1, the full variable domain is DGGITQSPKYLFRKEGQNVTLSCEQNLNHDAMYWYRQDPGQGLRLIYYSQIVNDFQKGDIAEGYSVSREKKESFPLTVTSAQKNPTAFYLCASSIGGNRNTEAFFGQGTRLTVV.

This clonotype was seen once. The germline gene is not matched at one end of the junction; a read error may be the cause. This chain connects TRBV12-3 or TRBV12-4 to TRBJ2-2, with D possibly being TRBD2 (5 bases). The CDR3 sequence is 14 residues long. The CDR3 DNA reads TGTGCCAGCAGTTTCGTCGTTGACACCGGGGAGCAGTTTTTT. Translation: CASSFVVDTGEQFF.

V usage is TRBV11-3 and J usage is TRBJ1-2; D is uncertain. The CDR3 runs 15 residues. Germline values: CDR1 SGHNT, CDR2 YENEEA. The germline V and J ends were trimmed by 1 base and 4 bases, with 13 bases remaining between them. The CDR3 is CASSLAGRPSYGYTF. The CDR3 bases are TGTGCCAGCAGCTTAGCAGGCAGGCCGAGCTATGGCTACACCTTC.

This clonotype turned up a few times. The V call is TRBV6-1, the J call TRBJ2-7; TRBD2 is a possible D gene (5 bases). This CDR3 is built from 15 residues. Germline assignment: CDR1 MNHNS and CDR2 SASEGT. Between the trimmed V and J ends, which lost 7 bases and 3 bases, there was a span of 19 bases. CDR3 nucleotide sequence: TGTGCCAGCACCCTAGGGAGCTCGAGAGGCTACGAGCAGTACTTC. Its translation: CASTLGSSRGYEQYF.

The CDR3 here is CASSFQVYQETQYF. In nucleotides, the CDR3 is TGTGCCAGCAGCTTCCAGGTTTACCAAGAGACCCAGTACTTC. The chain uses TRBV11-3 and TRBJ2-5; D is unresolved. Germline loops: CDR1 SGHNT, CDR2 YENEEA. The CDR3 is 14 amino acids. V was clipped by 3 bases and J by 0 bases, with 8 bases between them.

The table lists this clonotype with a few counts. This chain joins TRBV18 and TRBJ2-7; 8 nucleotides align to TRBD2. V lost 6 bases to trimming and J lost 2 bases; unmatched junction nucleotides: 6. The CDR3 sequence is 14 residues long. The germline V gene encodes CDR1 KGHSH and CDR2 LQKENI. The CDR3 protein is CASSNGGGAYEQYF. DNA for the CDR3: TGTGCCAGCTCCAACGGGGGGGGGGCCTACGAGCAGTACTTC.

The chain carries TRBV20-1 and TRBJ1-3; D gene unclear. The CDR3 consists of 13 residues. Germline CDR1 and CDR2: DFQATT and SNEGSKA (reference sequence). V dropped 4 bases and J dropped 0 bases, with 7 bases sitting between them. The CDR3 bases are TGCAGTGCTAACGCAAACTCTGGAAACACCATATATTTT. Its protein is CSANANSGNTIYF.